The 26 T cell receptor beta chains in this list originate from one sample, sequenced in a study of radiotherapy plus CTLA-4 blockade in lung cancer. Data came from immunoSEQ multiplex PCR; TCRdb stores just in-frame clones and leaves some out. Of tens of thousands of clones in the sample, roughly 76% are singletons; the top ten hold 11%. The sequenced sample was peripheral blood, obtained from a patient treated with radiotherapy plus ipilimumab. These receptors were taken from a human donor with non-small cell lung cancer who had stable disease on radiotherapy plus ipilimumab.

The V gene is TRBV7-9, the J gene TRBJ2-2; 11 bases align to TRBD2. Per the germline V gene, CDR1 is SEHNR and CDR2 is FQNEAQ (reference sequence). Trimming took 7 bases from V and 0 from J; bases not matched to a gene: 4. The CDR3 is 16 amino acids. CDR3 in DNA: TGTGCCAGCACCGAACTAGCGGGGGCGAACACCGGGGAGCTGTTTTTT. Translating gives CASTELAGANTGELFF. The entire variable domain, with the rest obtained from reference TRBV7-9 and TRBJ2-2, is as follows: DTGVSQNPRHKITKRGQNVTFRCDPISEHNRLYWYRQTLGQGPEFLTYFQNEAQLEKSRLLSDRFSAERPKGSFSTLEIQRTEQGDSAMYLCASTELAGANTGELFFGEGSRLTVL.

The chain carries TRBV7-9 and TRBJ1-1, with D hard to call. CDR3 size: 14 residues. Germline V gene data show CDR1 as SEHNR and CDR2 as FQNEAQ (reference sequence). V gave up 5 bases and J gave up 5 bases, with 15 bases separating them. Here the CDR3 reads CASSPGRLGTEAFF. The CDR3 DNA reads TGTGCCAGCAGCCCCGGAAGGTTAGGGACTGAAGCTTTCTTT.

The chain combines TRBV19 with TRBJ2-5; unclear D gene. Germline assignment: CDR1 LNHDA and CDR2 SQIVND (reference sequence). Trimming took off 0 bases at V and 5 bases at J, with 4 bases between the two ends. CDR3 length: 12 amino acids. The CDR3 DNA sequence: TGTGCCAGTAGTATAGATCCGGAGACCCAGTACTTC. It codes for CASSIDPETQYF.

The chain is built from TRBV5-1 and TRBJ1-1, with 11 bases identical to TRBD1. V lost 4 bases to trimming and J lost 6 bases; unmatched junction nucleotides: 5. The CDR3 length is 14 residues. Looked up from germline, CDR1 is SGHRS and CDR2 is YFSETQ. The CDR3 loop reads CASSTGQGVPEAFF. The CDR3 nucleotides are TGCGCCAGCAGCACGGGACAGGGGGTACCTGAAGCTTTCTTT.

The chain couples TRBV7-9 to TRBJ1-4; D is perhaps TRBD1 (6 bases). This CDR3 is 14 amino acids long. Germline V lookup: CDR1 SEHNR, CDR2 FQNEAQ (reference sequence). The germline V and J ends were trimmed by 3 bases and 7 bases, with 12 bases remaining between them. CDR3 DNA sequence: TGTGCCAGCAGCTTTCGGGGGGCCGGTGAAAAACTGTTTTTT. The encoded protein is CASSFRGAGEKLFF.

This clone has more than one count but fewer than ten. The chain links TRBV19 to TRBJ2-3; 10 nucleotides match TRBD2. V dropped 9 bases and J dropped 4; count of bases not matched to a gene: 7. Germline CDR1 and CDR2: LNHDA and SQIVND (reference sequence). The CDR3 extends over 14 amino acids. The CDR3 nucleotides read TGTGCCAGCACTAGCGGGGCGGGCGCAGATACGCAGTATTTT. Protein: CASTSGAGADTQYF.

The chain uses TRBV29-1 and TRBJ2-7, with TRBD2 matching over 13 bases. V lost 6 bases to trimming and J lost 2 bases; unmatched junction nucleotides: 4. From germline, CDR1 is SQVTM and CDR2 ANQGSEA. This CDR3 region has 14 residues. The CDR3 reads CSVRTSGGTYEQYF. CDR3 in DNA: TGCAGCGTGAGGACTAGCGGGGGAACCTACGAGCAGTACTTC.

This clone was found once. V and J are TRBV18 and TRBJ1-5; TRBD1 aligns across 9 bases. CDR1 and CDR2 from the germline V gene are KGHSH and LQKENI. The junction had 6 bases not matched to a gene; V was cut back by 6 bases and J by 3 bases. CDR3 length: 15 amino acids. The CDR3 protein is CASSPGQGNNQPQHF. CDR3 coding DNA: TGTGCCAGCTCGCCGGGACAGGGAAACAATCAGCCCCAGCATTTT.

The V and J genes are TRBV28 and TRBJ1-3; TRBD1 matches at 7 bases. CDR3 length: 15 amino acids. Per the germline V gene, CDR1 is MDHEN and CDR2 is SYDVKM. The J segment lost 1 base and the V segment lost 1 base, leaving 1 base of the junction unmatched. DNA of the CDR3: TGTGCCAGCAGTTTATCAGGGGGGTCTGGAAACACCATATATTTT. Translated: CASSLSGGSGNTIYF. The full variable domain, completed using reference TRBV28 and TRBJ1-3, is DVKVTQSSRYLVKRTGEKVFLECVQDMDHENMFWYRQDPGLGLRLIYFSYDVKMKEKGDIPEGYSVSREKKERFSLILESASTNQTSMYLCASSLSGGSGNTIYFGEGSWLTVV.

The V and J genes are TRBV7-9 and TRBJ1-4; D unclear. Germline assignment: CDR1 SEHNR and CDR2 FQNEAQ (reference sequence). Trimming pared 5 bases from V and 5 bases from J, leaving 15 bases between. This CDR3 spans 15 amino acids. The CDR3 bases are TGTGCCAGCAGCCACCCCCTGGTGACCAATGAAAAACTGTTTTTT. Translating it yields CASSHPLVTNEKLFF.

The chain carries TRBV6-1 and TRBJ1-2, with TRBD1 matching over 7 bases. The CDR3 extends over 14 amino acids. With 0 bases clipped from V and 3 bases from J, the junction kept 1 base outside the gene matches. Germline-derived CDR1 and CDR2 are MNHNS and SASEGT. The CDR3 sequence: CASSEAGQDYGYTF. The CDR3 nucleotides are TGTGCCAGCAGTGAAGCAGGACAGGACTATGGCTACACCTTC.

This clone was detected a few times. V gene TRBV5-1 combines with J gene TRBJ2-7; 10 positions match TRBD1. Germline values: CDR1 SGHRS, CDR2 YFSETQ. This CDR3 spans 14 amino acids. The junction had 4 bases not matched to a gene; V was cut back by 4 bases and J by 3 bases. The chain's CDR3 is CASSRGDRGYEQYF. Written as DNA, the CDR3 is TGCGCCAGCAGCAGAGGGGACAGGGGCTACGAGCAGTACTTC.

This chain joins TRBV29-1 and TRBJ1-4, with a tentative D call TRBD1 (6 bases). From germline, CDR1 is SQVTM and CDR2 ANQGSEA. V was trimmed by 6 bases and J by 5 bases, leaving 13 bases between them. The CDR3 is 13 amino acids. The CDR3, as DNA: TGCAGCGTAGGACAGAACCAGAATGAAAAACTGTTTTTT. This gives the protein CSVGQNQNEKLFF. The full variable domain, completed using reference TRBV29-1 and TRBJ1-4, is SAVISQKPSRDICQRGTSLTIQCQVDSQVTMMFWYRQQPGQSLTLIATANQGSEATYESGFVIDKFPISRPNLTFSTLTVSNMSPEDSSIYLCSVGQNQNEKLFFGSGTQLSVL.

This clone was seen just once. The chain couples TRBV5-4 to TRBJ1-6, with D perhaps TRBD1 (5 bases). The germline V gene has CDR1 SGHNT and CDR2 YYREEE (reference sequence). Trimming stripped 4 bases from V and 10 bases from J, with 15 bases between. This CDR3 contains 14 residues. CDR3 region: CASSRGGGDSPLHF. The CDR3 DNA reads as TGTGCCAGCAGCCGAGGCGGGGGAGACTCACCCCTCCACTTT.

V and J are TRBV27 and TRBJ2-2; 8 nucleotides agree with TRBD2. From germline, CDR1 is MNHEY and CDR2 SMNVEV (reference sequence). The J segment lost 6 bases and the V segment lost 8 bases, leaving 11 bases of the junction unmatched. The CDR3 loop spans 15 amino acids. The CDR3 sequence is CASQGRGGVPGELFF. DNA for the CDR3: TGTGCCAGCCAAGGTCGGGGGGGAGTCCCCGGGGAGCTGTTTTTT.

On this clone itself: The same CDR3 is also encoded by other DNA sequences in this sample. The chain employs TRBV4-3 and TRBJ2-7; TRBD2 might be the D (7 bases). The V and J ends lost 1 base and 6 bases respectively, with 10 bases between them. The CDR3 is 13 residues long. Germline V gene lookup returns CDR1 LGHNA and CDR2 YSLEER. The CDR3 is CASSQGGGREQYF. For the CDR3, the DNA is TGCGCCAGCAGCCAAGGGGGGGGGCGCGAGCAGTACTTC.

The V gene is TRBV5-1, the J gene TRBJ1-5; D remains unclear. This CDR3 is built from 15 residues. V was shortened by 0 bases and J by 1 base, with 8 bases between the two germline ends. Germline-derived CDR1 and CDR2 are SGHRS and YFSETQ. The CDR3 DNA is TGCGCCAGCAGCTTGGAGGGAAGGAGCAATCAGCCCCAGCATTTT. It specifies CASSLEGRSNQPQHF.

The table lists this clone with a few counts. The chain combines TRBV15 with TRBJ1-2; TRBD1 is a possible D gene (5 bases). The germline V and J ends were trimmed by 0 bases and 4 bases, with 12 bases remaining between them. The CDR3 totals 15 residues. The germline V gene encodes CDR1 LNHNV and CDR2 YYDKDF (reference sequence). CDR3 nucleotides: TGTGCCACCAGCAGAGAGAGGGGCAGGGCCTATGGCTACACCTTC. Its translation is CATSRERGRAYGYTF.

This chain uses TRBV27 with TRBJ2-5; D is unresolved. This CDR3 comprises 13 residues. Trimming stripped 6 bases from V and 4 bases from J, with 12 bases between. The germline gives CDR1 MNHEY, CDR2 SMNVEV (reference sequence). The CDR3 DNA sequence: TGTGCCAGCAGACCGCACGCCGTAGAGACCCAGTACTTC. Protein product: CASRPHAVETQYF.

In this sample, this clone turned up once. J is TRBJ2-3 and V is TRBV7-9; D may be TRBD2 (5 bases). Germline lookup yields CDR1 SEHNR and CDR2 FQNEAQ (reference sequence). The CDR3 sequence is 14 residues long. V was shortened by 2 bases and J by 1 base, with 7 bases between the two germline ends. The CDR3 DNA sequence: TGTGCCAGCAGCTTATGGCGGGGCACAGATACGCAGTATTTT. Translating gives CASSLWRGTDTQYF.

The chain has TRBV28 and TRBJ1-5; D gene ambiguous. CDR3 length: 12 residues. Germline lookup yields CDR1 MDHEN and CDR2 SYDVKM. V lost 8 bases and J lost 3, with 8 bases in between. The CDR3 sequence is CASGQANQPQHF. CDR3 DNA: TGTGCCAGCGGGCAGGCCAATCAGCCCCAGCATTTT.

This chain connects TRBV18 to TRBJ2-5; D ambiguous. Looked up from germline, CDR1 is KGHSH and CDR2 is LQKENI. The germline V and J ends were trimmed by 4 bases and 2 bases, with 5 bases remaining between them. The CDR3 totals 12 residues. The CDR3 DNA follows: TGTGCCAGCTCACAGAGTCAAGAGACCCAGTACTTC. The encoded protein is CASSQSQETQYF.

CDR3 in amino acids: CASSPDTLRPQHF. The CDR3 DNA is TGTGCCAGCAGCCCCGACACGCTCCGGCCCCAGCATTTT. This chain connects TRBV6-5 to TRBJ1-5; D gene ambiguous. Germline V gene data show CDR1 as MNHEY and CDR2 as SVGAGI. There are 13 residues in the CDR3. V was cut by 6 bases and J by 9 bases, with 15 bases left in between.

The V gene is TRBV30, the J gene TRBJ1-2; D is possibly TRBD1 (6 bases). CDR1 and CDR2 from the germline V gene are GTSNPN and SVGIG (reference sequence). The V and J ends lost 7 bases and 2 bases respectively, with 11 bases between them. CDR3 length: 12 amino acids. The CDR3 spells CASRQVNYGYTF. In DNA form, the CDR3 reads TGTGCCTCCCGACAGGTGAACTATGGCTACACCTTC.

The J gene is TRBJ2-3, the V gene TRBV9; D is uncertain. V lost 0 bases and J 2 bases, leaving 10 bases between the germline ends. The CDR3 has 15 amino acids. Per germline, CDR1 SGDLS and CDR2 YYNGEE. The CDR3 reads CASSVGVQFTDTQYF. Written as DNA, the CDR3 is TGTGCCAGCAGCGTAGGGGTACAGTTCACAGATACGCAGTATTTT.

The DNA of the CDR3 is TGTGCCACTACGGACAGGGTAGAGAATGGCTACACCTTC. This codes for CATTDRVENGYTF. The J gene is TRBJ1-2, the V gene TRBV6-5; 8 bases align to TRBD1. The V and J ends lost 10 bases and 6 bases, in that order; junction bases with no gene match: 10. The CDR3 loop spans 13 amino acids. CDR1 and CDR2 (germline): MNHEY, SVGAGI.